This T cell receptor (beta chain) was identified during a study of identical twins. Study-wide points: Beta out-of-frame sequences showed weaker excess twin sharing. The study reached conclusions through statistical analysis that was cross-sectional, not following the same donors.

This clonotype was found once. The antigen is not known. Looked up from germline, CDR1 is DFQATT and CDR2 is SNEGSKA (reference sequence). The junction had 7 bases not matched to a gene; V was cut back by 0 bases and J by 13 bases. This CDR3 has 12 residues. TCRdb called the 5' RACE reads again in MiXCR, with one record for every CDR3 protein. The sample contains about 1.7 million distinct CDR3 sequences, under 35% of which appear only once. The V and J genes are TRBV20-1 and TRBJ2-5, with 8 bases that match TRBD2. The sample was cord blood. This TCR was recovered from a newborn girl in good health. The CDR3 here is CSARDPGLARYF. The CDR3 coding sequence is TGCAGTGCTAGAGATCCCGGACTAGCTCGGTACTTC.